Here is one T cell receptor (beta chain) with its context. The antigen remains undetermined. Sequencing used immunoSEQ multiplex PCR; TCRdb keeps in-frame clones, though not all of them. The data show approximately 1.5 million clones, around 98.5% seen once. This sample was included in a study of shared clonotypes between healthy human individuals. Regarding the study as a whole: Memory subsets generally showed smaller estimated richness than naive subsets did. Naive CD4 clonotypes overlapped across a handful of donors at approximately 4.5%. Though the depth was large, rarefaction showed that sorted-subset sequencing was incomplete.

The CDR3 covers 13 residues. The V end was cut by 6 bases, the J end by 7 bases, with 12 bases between. Germline CDR1 MNHEY, CDR2 SVGAGI. V usage is TRBV6-5 and J usage is TRBJ2-2, with D unclear. This TCR derives from a man between 25 and 39 years old in good health. Sequences were obtained from naive CD4+ T cells sorted from blood. Subset indicated: CD45RA+ positively selected. The CDR3 sequence: CASRGPRHGELFF. The CDR3 nucleotides are TGTGCCAGCAGGGGCCCCCGCCACGGGGAGCTGTTTTTT.